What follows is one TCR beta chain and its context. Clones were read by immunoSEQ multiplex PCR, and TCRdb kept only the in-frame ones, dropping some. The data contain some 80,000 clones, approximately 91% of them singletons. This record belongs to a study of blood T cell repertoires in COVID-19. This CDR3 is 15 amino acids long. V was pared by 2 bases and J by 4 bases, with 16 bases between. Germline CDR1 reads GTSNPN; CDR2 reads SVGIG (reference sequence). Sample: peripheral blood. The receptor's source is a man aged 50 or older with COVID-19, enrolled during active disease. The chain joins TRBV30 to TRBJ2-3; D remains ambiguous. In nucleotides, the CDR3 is TGTGCCTGGAGTTTTTCTCGGTTCCGGTCAGATACGCAGTATTTT. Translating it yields CAWSFSRFRSDTQYF.